These T cell receptor beta chains were read from a single sample in a study of T cells in Graves' hyperthyroidism and ophthalmopathy. TCRdb passed the multiplex PCR reads through MiXCR, listing each CDR3 protein once. In the table there are nearly 750,000 distinct CDR3 sequences, around a third of which are singletons. Sequencing was performed on blood. These receptors all come from a woman aged 40 to 50 with Graves' hyperthyroidism. CDR3s include the opening cysteine and the closing phenylalanine or tryptophan. The size entry is marked missing in some rows and otherwise reads once, few, many or a size class.

V gene	J gene	clone size	CDR3 protein
TRBV6-1	TRBJ2-7	-	CASSPGNRDSYEQYF
TRBV3-1	TRBJ1-5	-	CASSQGGEAQHF
TRBV25-1	TRBJ1-2	many	CASSKGLYGYTF
TRBV7-9	TRBJ1-2	few	CASSNPTGVGGYTF
TRBV10-1	TRBJ2-7	-	CAISIGYEQYF
TRBV19	TRBJ2-6	-	CASTSFRGRFSGANVLTF
TRBV9	TRBJ2-3	-	CASRRGTADTQYF
TRBV2	TRBJ1-4	many	CASTPGEEGKLFF
TRBV5-1	TRBJ2-7	few	CASSLEGQPYEQYF
TRBV29-1	TRBJ1-3	-	CSVLFLQGGGNTIYF
TRBV6-5	TRBJ2-5	few	CASRTTGLETQYF
TRBV19	TRBJ1-5	-	CASHRGTGAAGPQHF
TRBV11-3	TRBJ1-1	few	CASSPGQGGLSRTEAFF
TRBV11-2	TRBJ1-1	many	CASSSYDRDTEAFF
TRBV5-1	TRBJ1-1	many	CASSLADRRSAEAFF
TRBV2	TRBJ2-7	-	CASSVGRRATFEQYF
TRBV9	TRBJ1-2	many	CASSGTVEGYTF
TRBV19	TRBJ1-2	few	CASNYRDTYYGYTF
TRBV7-3	TRBJ2-2	-	CASSRTGATGELFF
TRBV7-9	TRBJ2-7	few	CASSLVNGDRNYEQYF
TRBV10-2	TRBJ2-5	many	CASGLQETQYF
TRBV7-2	TRBJ2-7	many	CASNWPGYNEQYF
TRBV25-1	TRBJ2-5	many	CASSDIGGETQYF
TRBV12-5	TRBJ2-2	-	CASGSLLAGELFF
TRBV7-2	TRBJ1-6	many	CASSPEGTTYNSPLHF
TRBV7-3	TRBJ2-7	many	CASSLDRSSEQYF
TRBV20-1	TRBJ2-2	few	CSARRQGRSTGELFF
TRBV29-1	TRBJ2-5	many	CSVEVTGTGGETQYF
TRBV5-1	TRBJ2-5	-	CASSFTRVQETQYF
TRBV7-7	TRBJ2-5	once	CASSLASRAGGTQYF
TRBV20-1	TRBJ1-1	many	CSAGPPGLNTEAFF
TRBV25-1	TRBJ2-7	many	CASNGPGQGFYEQYF
TRBV19	TRBJ1-2	-	CASSMGPAGGYTF
TRBV18	TRBJ1-2	-	CASSPDTLRDYGYTF
TRBV6-5	TRBJ2-5	-	CASSFPRGGEETQYF
TRBV7-2	TRBJ1-2	-	CASRVTGGANGYTF
TRBV5-1	TRBJ1-3	few	CASSASGTGRNTIYF
TRBV19	TRBJ1-1	many	CASSIASAGGTEAFF
TRBV5-6	TRBJ1-5	-	CASSSWGHNQPQHF
TRBV10-3	TRBJ2-6	-	CAISDGVSGANVLTF
TRBV6-5	TRBJ2-7	few	CASSYRFPVYEQYF
TRBV4-2	TRBJ2-5	-	CASSRRISGTAKETQYF
TRBV20-1	TRBJ2-7	-	CSASSRTEYYEQYF
TRBV7-2	TRBJ1-6	-	CASSLAGGAASPLHF
TRBV7-7	TRBJ2-5	-	CASSQAGLGGGTQYF
TRBV2	TRBJ1-1	many	CARGRGTEAFF
TRBV29-1	TRBJ1-2	-	CSVEGQGTNYGYTF
TRBV4-3	TRBJ2-7	few	CASSQGRQGSNEQYF
TRBV11-2	-	-	CASSPLKGRDFWELFF
TRBV19	TRBJ1-5	many	CASSIGQGYQPQHF
TRBV10-3	TRBJ2-7	many	CAISEAQGYQYF
TRBV7-9	TRBJ1-2	-	CASSLEAGRARYGYTF
TRBV20-1	TRBJ1-4	many	CSARSYMGRFNEKLFF
TRBV6-5	TRBJ1-3	many	CASSPVADTIYF
TRBV7-9	TRBJ1-3	once	CASSLGVRGGNTIYF